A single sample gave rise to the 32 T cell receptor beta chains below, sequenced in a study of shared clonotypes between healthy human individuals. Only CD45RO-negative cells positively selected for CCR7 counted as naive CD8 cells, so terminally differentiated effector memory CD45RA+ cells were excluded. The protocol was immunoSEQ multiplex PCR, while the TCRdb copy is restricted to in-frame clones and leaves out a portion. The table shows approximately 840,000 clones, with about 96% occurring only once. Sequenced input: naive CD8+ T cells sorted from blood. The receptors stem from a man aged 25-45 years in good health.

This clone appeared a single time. CDR3 DNA: TGTGCCAGCAGCTTGTTAGGGCTGGATGGAAACACCATATATTTT. It yields the protein CASSLLGLDGNTIYF. The chain employs TRBV5-8 and TRBJ1-3, with D uncertain. Germline V lookup: CDR1 SGHTS, CDR2 YDEGEE. This CDR3 is 15 amino acids long. Trimming stripped 1 base from V and 3 bases from J, with 11 bases between. The whole variable domain, filled in from reference TRBV5-8 and TRBJ1-3, reads EAGVTQSPTHLIKTRGQQATLRCSPISGHTSVYWYQQALGLGLQFLLWYDEGEERNRGNFPPRFSGRQFPNYSSELNVNALELEDSALYLCASSLLGLDGNTIYFGEGSWLTVV.

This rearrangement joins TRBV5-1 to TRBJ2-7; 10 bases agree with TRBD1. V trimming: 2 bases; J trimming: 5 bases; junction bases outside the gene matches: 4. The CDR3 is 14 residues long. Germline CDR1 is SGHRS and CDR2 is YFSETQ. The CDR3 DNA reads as TGCGCCAGCAGCTTAGACAGGGGGCAGGACGAGCAGTACTTC. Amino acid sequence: CASSLDRGQDEQYF. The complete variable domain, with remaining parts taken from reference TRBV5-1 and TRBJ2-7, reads KAGVTQTPRYLIKTRGQQVTLSCSPISGHRSVSWYQQTPGQGLQFLFEYFSETQRNKGNFPGRFSGRQFSNSRSEMNVSTLELGDSALYLCASSLDRGQDEQYFGPGTRLTVT.

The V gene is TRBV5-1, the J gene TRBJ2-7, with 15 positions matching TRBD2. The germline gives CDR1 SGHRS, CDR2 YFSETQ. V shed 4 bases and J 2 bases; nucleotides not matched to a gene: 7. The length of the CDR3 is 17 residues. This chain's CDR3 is CASSGGTSGRYTYEQYF. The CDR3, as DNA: TGCGCCAGCAGCGGCGGGACTAGCGGGAGGTACACCTACGAGCAGTACTTC.

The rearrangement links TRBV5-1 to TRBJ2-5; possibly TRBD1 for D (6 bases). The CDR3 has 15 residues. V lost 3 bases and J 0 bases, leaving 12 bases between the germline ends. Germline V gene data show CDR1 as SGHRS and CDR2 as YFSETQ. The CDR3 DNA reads TGCGCCAGCAGCTCGACCACAGGGAACCAAGAGACCCAGTACTTC. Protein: CASSSTTGNQETQYF.

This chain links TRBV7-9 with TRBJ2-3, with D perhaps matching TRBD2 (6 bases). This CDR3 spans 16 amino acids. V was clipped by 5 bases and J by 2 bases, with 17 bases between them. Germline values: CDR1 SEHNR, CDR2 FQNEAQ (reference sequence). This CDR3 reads CASSPPRGIHTDTQYF. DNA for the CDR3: TGTGCCAGCAGCCCCCCGCGGGGTATTCACACAGATACGCAGTATTTT.

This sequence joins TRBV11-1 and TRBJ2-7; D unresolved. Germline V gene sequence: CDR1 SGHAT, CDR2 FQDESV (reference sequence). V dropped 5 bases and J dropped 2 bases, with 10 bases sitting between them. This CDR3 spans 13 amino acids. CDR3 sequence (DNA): TGTGCCAGCAGCATAGGGCCAACCTACGAGCAGTACTTC. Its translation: CASSIGPTYEQYF. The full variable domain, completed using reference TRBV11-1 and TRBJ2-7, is EAEVAQSPRYKITEKSQAVAFWCDPISGHATLYWYRQILGQGPELLVQFQDESVVDDSQLPKDRFSAERLKGVDSTLKIQPAELGDSAMYLCASSIGPTYEQYFGPGTRLTVT.

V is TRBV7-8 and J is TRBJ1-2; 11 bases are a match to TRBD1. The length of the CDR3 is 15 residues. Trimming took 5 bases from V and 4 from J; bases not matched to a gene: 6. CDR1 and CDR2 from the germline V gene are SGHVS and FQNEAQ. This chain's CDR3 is CASSVPGQGGYGYTF. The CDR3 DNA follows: TGTGCCAGCAGCGTACCGGGACAGGGGGGCTATGGCTACACCTTC.

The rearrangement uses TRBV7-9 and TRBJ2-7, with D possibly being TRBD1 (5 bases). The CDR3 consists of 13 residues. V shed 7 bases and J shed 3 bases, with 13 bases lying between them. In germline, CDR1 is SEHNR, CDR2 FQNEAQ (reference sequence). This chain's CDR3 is CASTSPDSYEQYF. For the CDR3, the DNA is TGTGCCAGCACCTCTCCTGACAGCTACGAGCAGTACTTC.

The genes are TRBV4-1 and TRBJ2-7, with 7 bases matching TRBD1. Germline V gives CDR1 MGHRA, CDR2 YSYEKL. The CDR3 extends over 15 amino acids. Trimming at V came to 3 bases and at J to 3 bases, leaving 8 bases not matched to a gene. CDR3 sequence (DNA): TGCGCCAGCAGCCATTCCCCGGGACAGAACTACGAGCAGTACTTC. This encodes CASSHSPGQNYEQYF.

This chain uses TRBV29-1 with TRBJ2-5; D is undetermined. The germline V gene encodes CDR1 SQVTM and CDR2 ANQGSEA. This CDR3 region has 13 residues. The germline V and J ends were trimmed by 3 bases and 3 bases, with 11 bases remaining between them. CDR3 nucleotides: TGCAGCGTTGAGCTTGTGGATGAAGAGACCCAGTACTTC. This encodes CSVELVDEETQYF.

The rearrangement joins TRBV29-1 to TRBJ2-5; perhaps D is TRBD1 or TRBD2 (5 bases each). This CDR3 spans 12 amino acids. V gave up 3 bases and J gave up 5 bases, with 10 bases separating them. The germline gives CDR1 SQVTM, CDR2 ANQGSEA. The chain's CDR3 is CSVDLRDETQYF. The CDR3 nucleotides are TGCAGCGTTGATCTAAGGGACGAGACCCAGTACTTC.

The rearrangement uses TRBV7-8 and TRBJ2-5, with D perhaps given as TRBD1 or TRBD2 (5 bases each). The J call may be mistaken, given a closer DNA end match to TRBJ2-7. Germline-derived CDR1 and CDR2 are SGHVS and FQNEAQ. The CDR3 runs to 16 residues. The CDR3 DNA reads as TGTGCCAGCAGCTTATGGGACCTGGCCCACAACTACGAGCAGTACTTC. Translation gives CASSLWDLAHNYEQYF.

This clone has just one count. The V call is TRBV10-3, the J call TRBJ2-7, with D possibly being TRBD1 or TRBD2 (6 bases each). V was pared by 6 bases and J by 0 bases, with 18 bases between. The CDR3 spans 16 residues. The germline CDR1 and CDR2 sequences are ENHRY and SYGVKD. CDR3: CAISPPRGEYSYEQYF. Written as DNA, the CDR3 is TGTGCCATCAGCCCTCCAAGGGGGGAGTACTCCTACGAGCAGTACTTC.

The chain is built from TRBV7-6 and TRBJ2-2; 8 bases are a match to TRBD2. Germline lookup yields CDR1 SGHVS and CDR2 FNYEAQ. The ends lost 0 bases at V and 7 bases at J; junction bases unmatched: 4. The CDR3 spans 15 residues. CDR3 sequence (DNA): TGTGCCAGCAGCTTAGCGTGGACTAGCAACGGGGAGCTGTTTTTT. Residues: CASSLAWTSNGELFF.

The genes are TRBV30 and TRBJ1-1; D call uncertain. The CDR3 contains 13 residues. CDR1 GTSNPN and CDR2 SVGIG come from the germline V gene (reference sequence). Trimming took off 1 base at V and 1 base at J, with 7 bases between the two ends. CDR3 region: CAWSGTGNTEAFF. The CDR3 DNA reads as TGTGCCTGGAGTGGGACCGGGAACACTGAAGCTTTCTTT.

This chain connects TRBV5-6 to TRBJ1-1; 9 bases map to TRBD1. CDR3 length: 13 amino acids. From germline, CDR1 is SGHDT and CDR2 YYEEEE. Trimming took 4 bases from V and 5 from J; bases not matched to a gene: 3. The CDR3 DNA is TGTGCCAGCAGCGGACAGGGGAGGACTGAAGCTTTCTTT. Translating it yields CASSGQGRTEAFF.

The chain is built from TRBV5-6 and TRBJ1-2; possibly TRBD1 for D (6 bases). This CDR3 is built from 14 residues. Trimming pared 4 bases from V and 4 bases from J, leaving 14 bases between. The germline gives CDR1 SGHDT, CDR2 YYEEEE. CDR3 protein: CASSPPGHLYGYTF. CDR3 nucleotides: TGTGCCAGCAGCCCGCCGGGACACCTCTATGGCTACACCTTC.

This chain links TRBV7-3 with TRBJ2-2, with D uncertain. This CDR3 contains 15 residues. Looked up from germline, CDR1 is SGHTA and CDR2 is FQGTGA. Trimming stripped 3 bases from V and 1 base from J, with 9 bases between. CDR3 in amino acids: CASSFQDQNTGELFF. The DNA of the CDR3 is TGTGCCAGCAGCTTCCAGGACCAGAACACCGGGGAGCTGTTTTTT.

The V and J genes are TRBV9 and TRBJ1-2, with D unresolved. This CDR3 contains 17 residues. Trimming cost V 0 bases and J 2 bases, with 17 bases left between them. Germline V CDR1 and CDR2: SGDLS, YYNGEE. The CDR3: CASSVARGGVKNYGYTF. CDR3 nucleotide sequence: TGTGCCAGCAGCGTAGCCAGAGGTGGGGTAAAGAACTATGGCTACACCTTC.

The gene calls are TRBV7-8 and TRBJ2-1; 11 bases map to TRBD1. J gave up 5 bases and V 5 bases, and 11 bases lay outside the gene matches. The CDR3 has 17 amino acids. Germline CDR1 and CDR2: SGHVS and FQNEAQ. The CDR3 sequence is CASSPGQGDVRDNEQFF. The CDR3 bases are TGTGCCAGCAGCCCGGGACAGGGGGACGTCCGCGACAATGAGCAGTTCTTC.

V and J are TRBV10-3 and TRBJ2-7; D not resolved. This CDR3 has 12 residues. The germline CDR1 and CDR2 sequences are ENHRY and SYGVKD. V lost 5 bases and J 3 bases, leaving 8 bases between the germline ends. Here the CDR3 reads CAISLSDYEQYF. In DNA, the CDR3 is TGTGCCATCAGTTTATCAGACTACGAGCAGTACTTC.

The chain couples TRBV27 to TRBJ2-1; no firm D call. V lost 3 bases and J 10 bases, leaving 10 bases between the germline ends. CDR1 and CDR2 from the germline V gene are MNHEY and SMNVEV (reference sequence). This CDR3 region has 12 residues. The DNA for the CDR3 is TGTGCCAGCAGTTTGCAAGGCGAGGAGCAGTTCTTC. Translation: CASSLQGEEQFF.

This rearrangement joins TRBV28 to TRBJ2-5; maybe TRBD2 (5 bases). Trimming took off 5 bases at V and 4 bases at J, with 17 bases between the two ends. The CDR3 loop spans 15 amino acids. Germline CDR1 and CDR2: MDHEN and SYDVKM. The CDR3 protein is CASSGLWRAGETQYF. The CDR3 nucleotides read TGTGCCAGCAGTGGTCTTTGGCGGGCCGGAGAGACCCAGTACTTC.

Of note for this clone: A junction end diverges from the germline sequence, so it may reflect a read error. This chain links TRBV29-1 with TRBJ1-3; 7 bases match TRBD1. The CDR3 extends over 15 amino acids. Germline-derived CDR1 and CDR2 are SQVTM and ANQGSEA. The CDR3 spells CSAEVGQSTGNTIYF. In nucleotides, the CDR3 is TGCAGCGCTGAAGTGGGACAGTCTACTGGAAACACCATATATTTT. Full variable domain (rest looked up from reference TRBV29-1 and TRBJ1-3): SAVISQKPSRDICQRGTSLTIQCQVDSQVTMMFWYRQQPGQSLTLIATANQGSEATYESGFVIDKFPISRPNLTFSTLTVSNMSPEDSSIYLCSAEVGQSTGNTIYFGEGSWLTVV.

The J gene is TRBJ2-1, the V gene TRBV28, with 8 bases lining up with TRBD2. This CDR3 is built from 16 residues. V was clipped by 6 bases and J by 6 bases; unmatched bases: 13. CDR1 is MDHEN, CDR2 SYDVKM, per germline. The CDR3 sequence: CASSPQTSVRGNEQFF. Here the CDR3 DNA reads TGTGCCAGCAGCCCCCAGACTAGCGTACGCGGCAATGAGCAGTTCTTC.

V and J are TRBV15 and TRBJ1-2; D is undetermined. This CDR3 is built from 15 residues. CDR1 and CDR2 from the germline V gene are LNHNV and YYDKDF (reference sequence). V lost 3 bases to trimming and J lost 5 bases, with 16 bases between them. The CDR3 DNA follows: TGTGCCACCAGCAGTTCTGAAAGGGAGGGATATGGCTACACCTTC. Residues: CATSSSEREGYGYTF.

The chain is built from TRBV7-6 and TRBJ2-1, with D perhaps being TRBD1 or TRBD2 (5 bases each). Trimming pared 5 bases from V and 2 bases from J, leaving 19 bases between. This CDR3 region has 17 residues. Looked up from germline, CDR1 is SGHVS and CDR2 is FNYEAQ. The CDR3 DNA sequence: TGTGCCAGCAGCCCCGCCGGGTGGGGGAACGCCTACAATGAGCAGTTCTTC. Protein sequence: CASSPAGWGNAYNEQFF. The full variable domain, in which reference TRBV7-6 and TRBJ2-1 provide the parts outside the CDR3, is GAGVSQSPRYKVTKRGQDVALRCDPISGHVSLYWYRQALGQGPEFLTYFNYEAQQDKSGLPNDRFSAERPEGSISTLTIQRTEQRDSAMYRCASSPAGWGNAYNEQFFGPGTRLTVL.

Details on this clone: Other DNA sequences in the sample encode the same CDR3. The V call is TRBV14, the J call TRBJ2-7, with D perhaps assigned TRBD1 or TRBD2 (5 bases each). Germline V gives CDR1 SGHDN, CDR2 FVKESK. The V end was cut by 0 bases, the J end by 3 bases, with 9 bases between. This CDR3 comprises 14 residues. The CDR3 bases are TGTGCCAGCAGCCAAGATGGGGGTCTCTACGAGCAGTACTTC. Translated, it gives CASSQDGGLYEQYF.

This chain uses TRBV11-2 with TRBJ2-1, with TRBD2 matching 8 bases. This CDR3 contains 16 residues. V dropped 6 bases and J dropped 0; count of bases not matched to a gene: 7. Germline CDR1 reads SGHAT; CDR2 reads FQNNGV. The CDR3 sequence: CASRYIAGSSYNEQFF. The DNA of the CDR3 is TGTGCCAGCAGATATATAGCGGGAAGCTCCTACAATGAGCAGTTCTTC.

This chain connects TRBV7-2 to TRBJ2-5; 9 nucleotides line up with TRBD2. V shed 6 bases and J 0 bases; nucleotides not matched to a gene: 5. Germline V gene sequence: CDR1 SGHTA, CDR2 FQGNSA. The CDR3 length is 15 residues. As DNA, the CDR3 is TGTGCCAGCAGATGGACTAGCGAGTACCAAGAGACCCAGTACTTC. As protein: CASRWTSEYQETQYF.

CDR3 DNA sequence: TGTGCCAGCAGCTTCGTTGCAACTAATGAAAAACTGTTTTTT. It yields the protein CASSFVATNEKLFF. The chain links TRBV6-5 to TRBJ1-4, with no clear D. Germline V gene sequence: CDR1 MNHEY, CDR2 SVGAGI. The CDR3 is made up of 14 amino acids. With 6 bases removed from V and 0 bases from J, the gap between germline ends came to 8 bases.

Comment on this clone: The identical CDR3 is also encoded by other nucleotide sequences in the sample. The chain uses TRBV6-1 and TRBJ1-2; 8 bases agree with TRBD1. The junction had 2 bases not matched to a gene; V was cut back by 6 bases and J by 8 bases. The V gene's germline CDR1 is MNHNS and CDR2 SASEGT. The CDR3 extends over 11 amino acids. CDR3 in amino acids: CASSTGGGYTF. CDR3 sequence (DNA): TGTGCCAGCAGCACAGGGGGAGGCTACACCTTC.